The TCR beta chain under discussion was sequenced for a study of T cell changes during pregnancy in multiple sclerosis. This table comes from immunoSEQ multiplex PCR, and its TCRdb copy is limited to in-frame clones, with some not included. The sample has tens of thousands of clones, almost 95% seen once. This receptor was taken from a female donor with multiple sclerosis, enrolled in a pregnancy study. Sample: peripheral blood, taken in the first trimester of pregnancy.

The CDR3: CASSERDRVREQYF. The DNA for the CDR3 is TGTGCCAGCAGTGAGCGGGACAGGGTCCGCGAGCAGTACTTC. V and J are TRBV2 and TRBJ2-7; 9 positions match TRBD1. Trimming cost V 3 bases and J 6 bases; bases outside gene matches: 6. The CDR3 is 14 amino acids. The germline CDR1 and CDR2 sequences are SNHLY and FYNNEI.